Ten or more counts support the clone carrying this TCR beta chain. No antigen is known for it. This entry comes from a study of CD8 T cells in ankylosing spondylitis. Researchers built TCR beta libraries using quantitative 5'-RACE with molecular barcodes. One entry per CDR3 protein, called by TCRdb with MiXCR from the 5' RACE reads. The top ten hold approximately 5% of the sample, which has about 250,000 distinct CDR3 sequences, 8% to 9% seen once. Whole-study findings and limits: Past studies reported some motif variants in reactive arthritis synovial fluid and blood. A TCR beta motif made of several highly homologous variants seemed typical of ankylosing spondylitis blood.

Per germline, CDR1 DFQATT and CDR2 SNEGSKA (reference sequence). J was trimmed by 13 bases and V by 3 bases; bases with no gene match: 10. This CDR3 is built from 13 residues. The sample was blood, either unsorted or a sorted T cell fraction (not recorded which). The origin of this receptor is a female donor with ankylosing spondylitis or in good health (not recorded which). The chain has TRBV20-1 and TRBJ2-1; 9 bases agree with TRBD2. The CDR3 protein is CSASPSSGIEQFF. Written as DNA, the CDR3 is TGCAGTGCTAGCCCTTCTAGCGGGATTGAACAGTTCTTC.